The sequence of this TCR beta chain was determined in a study of TIL therapy for anti-PD-1-resistant metastatic lung cancer. The time point here: pre-treatment sample, taken before nivolumab and TIL therapy. Tumor tissue came from excised metastases, mostly pleural nodules or supraclavicular lymph nodes. Germline CDR1 MDHEN, CDR2 SYDVKM. V was cut by 7 bases and J by 6 bases, with 12 bases left in between. The length of the CDR3 is 12 residues. The libraries were made with immunoSEQ v3. Clones were sequenced by immunoSEQ multiplex PCR, and TCRdb holds only the in-frame ones, with some missing. The data hold 50,000 or so clones, with just over 70% observed a single time.

Source: tumor tissue, taken at baseline. This receptor was taken from a person between 25 and 80 years old with non-small cell lung cancer. The rearrangement links TRBV28 to TRBJ1-2; the D is unclear. The CDR3 loop is CASIPGMNGYTF. The CDR3 DNA reads as TGTGCCAGCATCCCCGGGATGAATGGCTACACCTTC.